The 9 T cell receptor beta chains given below trace back to one sample, sequenced in a study of cytomegalovirus exposure and HLA in healthy donors. The PCR employed 60 Vbeta primers together with 13 Jbeta primers. TCRdb's table, derived via immunoSEQ multiplex PCR, lists solely in-frame clones and lacks some. Among about 140,000 clones listed, roughly 83% were seen once. Sequencing input: PBMCs. These receptors were obtained from a female donor in good health and CMV-seronegative.

The chain links TRBV28 to TRBJ2-3; 12 bases map to TRBD2. This CDR3 has 17 residues. V lost 5 bases and J lost 2; bases outside the gene matches: 8. Germline V lookup: CDR1 MDHEN, CDR2 SYDVKM. The CDR3 sequence is CASSPLGLAGITDTQYF. DNA for the CDR3: TGTGCCAGCAGTCCTCTCGGACTAGCGGGGATCACAGATACGCAGTATTTT.

The chain uses TRBV27 and TRBJ2-1; possible D gene TRBD2, 5 bases. Trimming cost V 8 bases and J 4 bases, with 18 bases left between them. CDR3 length equals 15 residues. Germline V gene sequence: CDR1 MNHEY, CDR2 SMNVEV (reference sequence). CDR3 amino acids: CASLSTDSPYNEQFF. CDR3 nucleotide sequence: TGTGCCAGCCTTTCCACGGACTCCCCTTACAATGAGCAGTTCTTC.

The V gene is TRBV9, the J gene TRBJ1-1; no definite D call. From germline, CDR1 is SGDLS and CDR2 YYNGEE. This CDR3 spans 14 amino acids. V gave up 2 bases and J gave up 1 base, with 9 bases separating them. The CDR3 loop reads CASSVAEGNTEAFF. CDR3 DNA sequence: TGTGCCAGCAGCGTCGCCGAGGGGAACACTGAAGCTTTCTTT.

The rearrangement links TRBV6-5 to TRBJ2-1, with 7 bases that match TRBD2. CDR1 is MNHEY and CDR2 is SVGAGI in the germline V gene. The V gene end was trimmed by 6 bases and the J gene end by 9 bases; junction bases not matched to a gene: 14. This CDR3 spans 15 amino acids. Written as DNA, the CDR3 is TGTGCCAGCAGCCACCCAAGAGCGGGAAGAGGTGAGCAGTTCTTC. Residues: CASSHPRAGRGEQFF.

The chain combines TRBV7-2 with TRBJ2-2; 8 nucleotides match TRBD2. The CDR3 length is 15 residues. Germline-derived CDR1 and CDR2 are SGHTA and FQGNSA. V was pared by 2 bases and J by 7 bases, with 6 bases of the junction left unmatched. This CDR3 is CASSLRSGTDGELFF. The CDR3 nucleotides are TGTGCCAGCAGCTTACGTAGCGGGACCGACGGGGAGCTGTTTTTT.

The chain carries TRBV7-3 and TRBJ2-5, with D possibly TRBD1 on 6 matching bases. V lost 1 base, J lost 1 base, and 10 bases lay in between. The CDR3 covers 15 residues. From germline, CDR1 is SGHTA and CDR2 FQGTGA. The chain's CDR3 is CASSLSTGFQETQYF. Here the CDR3 DNA reads TGTGCCAGCAGCTTAAGCACAGGGTTCCAAGAGACCCAGTACTTC.

The chain combines TRBV7-6 with TRBJ2-2; D gene unclear. From germline, CDR1 is SGHVS and CDR2 FNYEAQ. V gave up 1 base and J gave up 7 bases, with 10 bases separating them. This CDR3 spans 14 amino acids. The CDR3 region is CASSLGQPYGELFF. The CDR3 bases are TGTGCCAGCAGCTTAGGACAACCCTACGGGGAGCTGTTTTTT.

The table lists this clone with a few counts. The chain links TRBV10-3 to TRBJ2-3; TRBD2 aligns across 7 bases. V gave up 6 bases and J gave up 1 base; unmatched junction bases: 7. Germline V gives CDR1 ENHRY, CDR2 SYGVKD. The CDR3 has 15 residues. The CDR3 spells CAIRERDYGTDTQYF. The CDR3 region has the DNA TGTGCCATCAGAGAGAGGGACTACGGCACAGATACGCAGTATTTT.

This chain joins TRBV29-1 and TRBJ2-7; a weak D match, TRBD2 (6 bases). The CDR3 sequence is 14 residues long. The V end was cut by 6 bases, the J end by 1 base, with 16 bases between. CDR1 and CDR2 (germline): SQVTM, ANQGSEA. The CDR3 protein is CSVKGGTESYEQYF. In DNA, the CDR3 is TGCAGCGTAAAAGGCGGGACTGAATCCTACGAGCAGTACTTC.